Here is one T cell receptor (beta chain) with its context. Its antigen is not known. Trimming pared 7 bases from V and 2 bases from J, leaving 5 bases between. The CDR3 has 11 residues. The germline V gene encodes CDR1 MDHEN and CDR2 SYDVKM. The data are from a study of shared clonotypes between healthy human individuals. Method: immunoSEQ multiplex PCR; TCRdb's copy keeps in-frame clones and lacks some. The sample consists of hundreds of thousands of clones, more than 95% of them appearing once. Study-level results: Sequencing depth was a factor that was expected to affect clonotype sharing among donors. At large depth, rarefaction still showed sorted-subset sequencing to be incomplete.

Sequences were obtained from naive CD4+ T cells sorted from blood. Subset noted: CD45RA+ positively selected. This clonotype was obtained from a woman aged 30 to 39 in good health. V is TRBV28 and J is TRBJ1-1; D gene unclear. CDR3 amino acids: CASISNTEAFF. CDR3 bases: TGTGCCAGCATCTCAAACACTGAAGCTTTCTTT.